The T cell receptor beta chain described here comes from a study of CD8+ T cells in alopecia areata. General observations from the study: Compared with normal scalp, lesional scalp had higher clonality and more expanded CD8+ clones.

The sequencing template was cDNA reverse transcribed from extracted RNA. The repertoire was sequenced with immunoSEQ multiplex PCR; TCRdb's copy has only in-frame clones and lacks some. The table records about 200,000 clones, roughly 60% of them present only once. About this clone: Its matching antigen is unknown.

This CDR3 spans 12 amino acids. With 6 bases removed from V and 6 bases from J, the gap between germline ends came to 9 bases. Germline CDR1 MDHEN, CDR2 SYDVKM. Treatment specified: oral pan-JAK inhibitor, 5-10 mg twice daily. It was from alopecia areata patients that lesional scalp punch biopsies and peripheral blood were collected. Cell sorting was applied to PBMCs, and CD4+ and CD8+ T cells were collected. The chain combines TRBV28 with TRBJ1-5, with D possibly matching TRBD1 (5 bases). The source of this sequence is a human donor with alopecia areata. The starting material was CD4+ T cells sorted from blood, obtained at week 24, from a patient treated with tofacitinib. The CDR3 spells CASSLRVQPQHF. The CDR3 nucleotides are TGTGCCAGCAGCCTCAGGGTTCAGCCCCAGCATTTT.